Here is one TCR beta chain with its context. The antigen is unknown. This record comes from a study of CD8+ T cells in alopecia areata. Study-level results: There were also resident alphabeta T cells of normal skin sequenced in scalp samples.

The CDR3 is 15 residues long. Looked up from germline, CDR1 is SGHAT and CDR2 is FQNNGV. Trimming took 0 bases from V and 7 from J, leaving 15 bases between them. Treatment in this sample: oral pan-JAK inhibitor, 5-10 mg twice daily. Isolated RNA was reverse transcribed into cDNA used as the sequencing template. The data were produced by immunoSEQ multiplex PCR, yet TCRdb's version contains in-frame clones alone and is incomplete. Among a few hundred thousand clones listed, more than 45% were seen once. The chain carries TRBV11-2 and TRBJ1-2; D gene ambiguous. The origin of this receptor is a human donor with alopecia areata. This sample comprised CD4+ T cells sorted from blood, obtained at week 4, from a patient treated with tofacitinib. DNA for the CDR3: TGTGCCAGCAGCTTAGATCCGATACAACCTCGTGGCTACACCTTC. It specifies CASSLDPIQPRGYTF.